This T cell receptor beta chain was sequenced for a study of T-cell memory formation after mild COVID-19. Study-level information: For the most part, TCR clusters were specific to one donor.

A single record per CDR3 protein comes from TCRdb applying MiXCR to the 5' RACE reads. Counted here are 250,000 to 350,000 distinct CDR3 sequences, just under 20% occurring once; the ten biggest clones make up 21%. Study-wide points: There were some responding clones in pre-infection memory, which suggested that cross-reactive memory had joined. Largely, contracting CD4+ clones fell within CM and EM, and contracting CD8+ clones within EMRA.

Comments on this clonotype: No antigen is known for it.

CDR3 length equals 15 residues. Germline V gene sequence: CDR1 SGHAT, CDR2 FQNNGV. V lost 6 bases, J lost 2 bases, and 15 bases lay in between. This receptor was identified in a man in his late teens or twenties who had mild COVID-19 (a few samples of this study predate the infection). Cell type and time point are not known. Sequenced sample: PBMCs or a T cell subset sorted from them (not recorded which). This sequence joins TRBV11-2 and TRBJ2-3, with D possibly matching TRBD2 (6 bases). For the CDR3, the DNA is TGTGCCAGCAGTGATGGGGCGGGGCCCACAGATACGCAGTATTTT. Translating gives CASSDGAGPTDTQYF.